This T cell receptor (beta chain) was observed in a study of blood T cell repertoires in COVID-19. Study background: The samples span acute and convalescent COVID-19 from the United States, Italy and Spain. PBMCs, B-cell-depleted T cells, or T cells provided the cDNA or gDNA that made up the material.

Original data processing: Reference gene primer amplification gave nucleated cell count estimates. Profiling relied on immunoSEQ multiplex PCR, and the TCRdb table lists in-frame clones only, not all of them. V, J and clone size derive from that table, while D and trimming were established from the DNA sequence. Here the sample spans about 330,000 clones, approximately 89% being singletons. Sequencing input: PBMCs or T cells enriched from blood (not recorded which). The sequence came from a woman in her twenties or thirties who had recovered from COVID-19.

CDR3 sequence reads: CASSLGGGTEKLFF. As DNA, the CDR3 is TGTGCCAGCAGTTTAGGGGGGGGTACTGAAAAACTGTTTTTT. The chain recombines TRBV28 with TRBJ1-4; perhaps TRBD1 as D (5 bases). The CDR3 runs 14 residues. Germline loops: CDR1 MDHEN, CDR2 SYDVKM. Trimming cost V 2 bases and J 7 bases, with 11 bases left between them.